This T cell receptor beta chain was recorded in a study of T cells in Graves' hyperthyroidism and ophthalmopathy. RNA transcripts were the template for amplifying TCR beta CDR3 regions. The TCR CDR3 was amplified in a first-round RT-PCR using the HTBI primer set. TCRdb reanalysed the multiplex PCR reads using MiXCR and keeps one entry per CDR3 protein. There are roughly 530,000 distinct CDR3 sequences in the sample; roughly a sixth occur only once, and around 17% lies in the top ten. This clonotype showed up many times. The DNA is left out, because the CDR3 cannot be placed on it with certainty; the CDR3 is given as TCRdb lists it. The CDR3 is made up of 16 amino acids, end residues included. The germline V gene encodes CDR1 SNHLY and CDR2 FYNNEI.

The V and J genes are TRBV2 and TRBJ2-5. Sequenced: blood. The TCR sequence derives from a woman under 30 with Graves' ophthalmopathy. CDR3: CASSVFLGMGQETQYF.